Reported below is one T cell receptor beta chain. Its cognate antigen is unknown. This entry is derived from a study of beta chain features in type 1 diabetes. Study results and limitations: Shorter templates might be favored by PCR, equally in patients and controls. Comparison showed that naive, central memory and Treg TCRB repertoires appeared more similar among patients than among healthy donors. Shortening that was moderate but significant affected the TCRB CDR3s of Type 1 diabetes patients in all four CD4+ subsets.

The sequenced template was cDNA made from the entire isolated RNA. Average reads for naive, central memory and regulatory T cell samples were roughly 3.4 million. Sequencing used immunoSEQ multiplex PCR; TCRdb keeps in-frame clones, though not all of them. The sample consists of over 650,000 clones, over 12% of them appearing once. Germline V gives CDR1 SNHLY, CDR2 FYNNEI. This CDR3 comprises 13 residues. With V trimmed by 6 bases and J by 4 bases, 1 base remained unmatched. Once sorted, every population was more than 95% pure. The TCR sequence derives from a man between 18 and 35 years old with type 1 diabetes. V gene TRBV2 combines with J gene TRBJ1-5; 9 nucleotides agree with TRBD1. Sequencing input: naive CD4+ T cells from blood. As DNA, the CDR3 is TGTGCCAGCAGGGGGACAGGGAATCAGCCCCAGCATTTT. Its translation is CASRGTGNQPQHF.